This T cell receptor (beta chain) was retrieved from a study of T cells in Graves' hyperthyroidism and ophthalmopathy (dated by TCRdb to 2018 to 2020). For context, the study as a whole: Peripheral blood was sampled at the time of initial diagnosis, prior to any treatment. After blood sampling, hyperthyroidism patients were treated with methimazole at a starting dose of 30 mg daily, and ophthalmopathy patients were treated with high-dose intravenous methylprednisolone. The study also compared thyroid tissue and blood T-cell repertoires from over 5 Graves' hyperthyroidism patients. Prospective prediction of ophthalmopathy was tested in an independent validation cohort consisting of about 20 hyperthyroidism patients and approximately 16 patients who later progressed to ophthalmopathy. The paper describes TCR Vbeta CDR3 sequencing of 135 peripheral blood samples, made up of 43 ophthalmopathy patients, around 78 hyperthyroidism patients and some 17 progressor patients. TCR V-J signatures able to tell the groups apart were searched for in a discovery cohort of 90 to 100 patients, of whom fewer than 45 had Graves' ophthalmopathy and roughly 58 had stable Graves' hyperthyroidism. For training and testing, the 95 to 100 patients in the discovery cohort were randomly divided in a 7:3 ratio. Beyond this particular receptor, the publication reports: Most expanded thyroid clonotypes (frequency above 0.001) were also detected in blood, a finding suggesting that blood repertoires may reflect thyroid immune responses. In cross-validation, a model built on a 13 V-J signature told ophthalmopathy apart from stable hyperthyroidism with approximately 90% sensitivity and roughly 81% specificity, and in testing the same model reached 80%/75%. In validation, progression to ophthalmopathy was predicted by the model with roughly 71% sensitivity and 72.22% specificity, a median of about 6 months before onset. No statistical method was used to set the sample size in advance, and investigators knew the group allocation.

Amplification of TCR beta CDR3 regions was carried out from RNA transcripts. The first round of RT-PCR for the TCR CDR3 was performed with the HTBI primer set and the Qiagen OneStep RT-PCR kit. The libraries were constructed in a second round of multiplex PCR and then size-selected and purified. Libraries were sequenced paired-end with 100 bp reads on an Illumina HiSeq2000. The authors' analysis ran thus. SOAPnuke was used to process the raw data, throwing out any read that contained adapters or uncalled bases, had a mean Phred below 15, or lacked an exact constant-primer or identifier match. COPE v1.2.5 was used to merge high-quality paired reads, and clonotypes were defined as unique nucleotide sequences. MiTCR v1.1 was used to align clonotypes to the IMGT TRBV, TRBD and TRBJ reference segments. The analysis included only V-J combinations with a frequency above 0.0001, which together covered 99% to 99.2% of the repertoires. The TCS score was defined as the ratio of F50 (clonal expansion) to E x V (chaos), calculated using BLOSUM62-based TCRdist between CDR3 peptides within each V-J. Welch's t-statistics and random forest reduced fewer than 550 V-J features to roughly 13, which were used in a naive Bayes classifier (R e1071). TCRdb trimmed public reads at Q25 via fastp, called clones via MiXCR and kept in-frame beta chains. Entries that share a CDR3 protein sequence are merged under the most common genes and DNA. The V and J calls and clone size are TCRdb's, not the authors'. This sample comprises hundreds of thousands of distinct CDR3 sequences, roughly 15% of them detected only once. Roughly 13% of the sample comes from the top ten.

This clonotype has just one count. Its antigen remains undetermined. The input lacks base qualities; no much larger clone sits a single base away. A single read is weak support. Graves' hyperthyroidism was defined as stable when no progression to ophthalmopathy occurred over 18 months of follow-up. Hyperthyroidism patients were aged 18 to 65 years and newly diagnosed, with disease duration of less than 2 months. The study excluded patients with uncontrolled infections, other autoimmune diseases, pregnancy or lactation. Diagnoses relied on clinical symptoms, serum thyroxine and TRAb, thyroid ultrasound and orbital computed tomography. Ficoll-Paque density gradient centrifugation was used to isolate PBMCs from about 10 ml of fresh peripheral blood. Trizol reagent was used to extract total RNA, and RNA quality was then checked on an Agilent 2100 Bioanalyzer. V is pared back by 0 bases and J by 8 bases, with 14 bases lying between the germline termini. Based on the germline V gene (reference sequence), the CDR1 and CDR2 sequences are LNHNV and YYDKDF. There are 15 amino acids in the CDR3, from cysteine to phenylalanine inclusive. Kept here is only the CDR3 DNA, which spans 45 bases and is read in frame from base 1.

This receptor chain uses TRBV15 and TRBJ2-1, and possibly TRBD2, on 6 matching bases. The sample consisted of blood. The origin of this receptor is a woman aged 40 to 50 with Graves' hyperthyroidism. The CDR3 region reads CATSRDLRDSHEQFF. The DNA sequence reads TGTGCCACCAGCAGAGATCTTAGGGACTCTCATGAGCAGTTCTTC.